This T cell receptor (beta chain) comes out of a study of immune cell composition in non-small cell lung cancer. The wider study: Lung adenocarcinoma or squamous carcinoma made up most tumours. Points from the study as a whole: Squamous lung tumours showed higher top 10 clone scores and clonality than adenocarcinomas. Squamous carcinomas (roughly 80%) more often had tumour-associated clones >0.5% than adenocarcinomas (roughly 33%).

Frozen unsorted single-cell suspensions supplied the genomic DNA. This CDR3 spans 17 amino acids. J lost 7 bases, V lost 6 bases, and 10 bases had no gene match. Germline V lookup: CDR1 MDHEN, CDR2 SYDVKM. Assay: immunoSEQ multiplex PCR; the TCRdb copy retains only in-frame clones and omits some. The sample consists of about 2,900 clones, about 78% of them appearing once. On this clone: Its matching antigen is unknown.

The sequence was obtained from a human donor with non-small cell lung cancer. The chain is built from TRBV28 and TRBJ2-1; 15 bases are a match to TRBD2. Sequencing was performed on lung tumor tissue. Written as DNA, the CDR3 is TGTGCCAGCAGCCTCGGACTAGCGGGAGGGCCGGGGAATGAGCAGTTCTTC. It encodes CASSLGLAGGPGNEQFF.